This T cell receptor (beta chain) was captured in a study of blood T cell repertoires in COVID-19. Study-level background: Sites in the United States, Italy and Spain provided acute and convalescent COVID-19 samples. Sample material is recorded as cDNA or gDNA derived from T cells, B-cell-depleted T cells, or PBMCs.

Germline V gene data show CDR1 as MNHEY and CDR2 as SMNVEV (reference sequence). This CDR3 has 14 amino acids. With 6 bases removed from V and 4 bases from J, the gap between germline ends came to 15 bases. Study processing details: For nucleated cells, counts were estimated from reference gene primer amplification. The assay was immunoSEQ multiplex PCR, and TCRdb's table has in-frame clones only and misses some. V, J and clone size are those of that table, while D and trimming were read from the DNA. This sample has some 320,000 clones, with roughly 91% found just once. Patients from Seattle were sampled longitudinally, starting during active infection.

This chain connects TRBV27 to TRBJ1-1; perhaps TRBD1 as D (5 bases). The clonotype originates from a woman in her thirties with COVID-19, enrolled during active disease. Sequenced: peripheral blood. CDR3 amino acids: CASSLGHSGTEAFF. The CDR3, as DNA: TGTGCCAGCAGCCTCGGACACAGTGGCACTGAAGCTTTCTTT.